This passage covers 32 T cell receptor beta chains from one sample sequenced in a study of cytomegalovirus exposure and HLA in healthy donors. Some clones are missing from TCRdb's copy, which holds only in-frame ones; the method was immunoSEQ multiplex PCR. Altogether fewer than 400,000 clones are present, around 90% being singletons, with the ten largest covering around 0.96%. The specimen was PBMCs. All receptors come from a man aged 25-40 years in good health and CMV-seronegative.

In the case of this clone: Additional DNA sequences in this sample encode the identical CDR3. The chain recombines TRBV7-9 with TRBJ1-5, with D maybe TRBD1 (5 bases). This CDR3 has 14 amino acids. Between the trimmed V and J ends, which lost 3 bases and 4 bases, there was a span of 10 bases. The V gene's germline CDR1 is SEHNR and CDR2 FQNEAQ (reference sequence). For the CDR3, the DNA is TGTGCCAGCAGCTTGGGCGGGGGAAATCAGCCCCAGCATTTT. This sequence encodes CASSLGGGNQPQHF. Looking up the rest from reference TRBV7-9 and TRBJ1-5 gives the full variable domain: DTGVSQNPRHKITKRGQNVTFRCDPISEHNRLYWYRQTLGQGPEFLTYFQNEAQLEKSRLLSDRFSAERPKGSFSTLEIQRTEQGDSAMYLCASSLGGGNQPQHFGDGTRLSIL.

The genes are TRBV5-1 and TRBJ1-1; possible D gene TRBD1, 5 bases. CDR3 length: 16 amino acids. The germline gives CDR1 SGHRS, CDR2 YFSETQ. The V end lost 2 bases, the J end lost 0 bases, and 14 bases lay between the germline ends. The CDR3 is CASSLGLQGLNTEAFF. The CDR3 region has the DNA TGCGCCAGCAGCTTAGGTCTCCAGGGATTGAACACTGAAGCTTTCTTT.

The chain recombines TRBV2 with TRBJ1-6, with a possible D match to TRBD1 (6 bases). From germline, CDR1 is SNHLY and CDR2 FYNNEI. V lost 6 bases and J lost 10, with 13 bases in between. This CDR3 has 13 amino acids. The CDR3 region has the DNA TGTGCCAGCAGGGGGGAGGGGGACTCACCCCTCCACTTT. It codes for CASRGEGDSPLHF.

The chain links TRBV6-6 to TRBJ1-2, with 8 bases identical to TRBD1. CDR1 is MNHNY, CDR2 SVGAGI, per germline (reference sequence). Trimming took 0 bases from V and 4 from J; bases not matched to a gene: 7. The CDR3 consists of 16 residues. CDR3 coding DNA: TGTGCCAGCAGTTACTCGATTAGCCAGGGGGCCTATGGCTACACCTTC. It translates to CASSYSISQGAYGYTF.

The rearrangement uses TRBV9 and TRBJ2-1, with no clear D. Germline-derived CDR1 and CDR2 are SGDLS and YYNGEE. Trimming shortened V by 3 bases and J by 6 bases, and 7 bases separated the two germline ends. The CDR3 loop spans 12 amino acids. DNA of the CDR3: TGTGCCAGCAGCGCGACGGGCAATGAGCAGTTCTTC. Translated, it gives CASSATGNEQFF. Complete variable domain (other parts from reference TRBV9 and TRBJ2-1): DSGVTQTPKHLITATGQRVTLRCSPRSGDLSVYWYQQSLDQGLQFLIQYYNGEERAKGNILERFSAQQFPDLHSELNLSSLELGDSALYFCASSATGNEQFFGPGTRLTVL.

This chain connects TRBV5-1 to TRBJ2-2; 7 bases are shared with TRBD1. The germline V gene has CDR1 SGHRS and CDR2 YFSETQ. With 4 bases clipped from V and 3 bases from J, the junction kept 9 bases outside the gene matches. The CDR3 loop spans 16 amino acids. CDR3 amino acids: CASSQDRKVYTGELFF. The CDR3 DNA follows: TGCGCCAGCAGCCAGGACAGGAAAGTGTACACCGGGGAGCTGTTTTTT.

This sequence joins TRBV5-5 and TRBJ1-3; 10 bases agree with TRBD1. This CDR3 has 17 residues. Germline values: CDR1 SGHKS, CDR2 YYEKEE (reference sequence). Germline trimming cut 4 bases from V and 1 base from J; bases unmatched to any gene: 8. CDR3 amino acids: CASSPDRGQRSGNTIYF. In DNA form, the CDR3 reads TGTGCCAGCAGCCCTGACAGGGGGCAAAGGTCTGGAAACACCATATATTTT.

The gene calls are TRBV29-1 and TRBJ2-7; TRBD1 matches at 9 bases. CDR3 length equals 12 residues. Per germline, CDR1 SQVTM and CDR2 ANQGSEA. V shed 7 bases and J 2 bases; nucleotides not matched to a gene: 3. CDR3 DNA sequence: TGCAGCGGGGGGGACAGGGCCTACGAGCAGTACTTC. This encodes CSGGDRAYEQYF.

This rearrangement joins TRBV29-1 to TRBJ1-2; D perhaps matches TRBD1 (6 bases). Germline V gene lookup returns CDR1 SQVTM and CDR2 ANQGSEA. This CDR3 is built from 13 residues. V was trimmed by 6 bases and J by 6 bases, leaving 17 bases between them. In DNA, the CDR3 is TGCAGCGTCGGACCACAGGGTTCTCATGGCTACACCTTC. Translation: CSVGPQGSHGYTF.

The chain recombines TRBV7-6 with TRBJ2-3, with TRBD2 identical over 8 bases. V trimming: 3 bases; J trimming: 0 bases; junction bases outside the gene matches: 11. Germline values: CDR1 SGHVS, CDR2 FNYEAQ. This CDR3 has 18 amino acids. This CDR3 is CASSLGAGGPTSTDTQYF. CDR3 nucleotides: TGTGCCAGCAGCTTGGGGGCGGGGGGTCCCACTAGCACAGATACGCAGTATTTT. Full variable domain (outside the CDR3, taken from reference TRBV7-6 and TRBJ2-3): GAGVSQSPRYKVTKRGQDVALRCDPISGHVSLYWYRQALGQGPEFLTYFNYEAQQDKSGLPNDRFSAERPEGSISTLTIQRTEQRDSAMYRCASSLGAGGPTSTDTQYFGPGTRLTVL.

Worth noting for this clone: At one end the junction does not follow the germline gene, possibly because of a read error. J is TRBJ2-1 and V is TRBV5-6; 13 nucleotides line up with TRBD2. CDR3 length: 14 amino acids. Germline CDR1 and CDR2: SGHDT and YYEEEE. The CDR3 nucleotides read TGTGCCAGCAGCTTCGGGACTAGCGGGGTGTCCCGGGTCTTC. This translates into CASSFGTSGVSRVF.

The J gene is TRBJ1-5, the V gene TRBV10-1; D is ambiguous. Germline-derived CDR1 and CDR2 are WNHNN and SYGVQD (reference sequence). This CDR3 is built from 13 residues. Trimming shortened V by 3 bases and J by 4 bases, and 7 bases separated the two germline ends. The CDR3 DNA reads as TGCGCCAGCAGTGACGGGAGGAATCAGCCCCAGCATTTT. Its translation is CASSDGRNQPQHF.

The V gene is TRBV2, the J gene TRBJ2-2; 9 bases are a match to TRBD1. Per germline, CDR1 SNHLY and CDR2 FYNNEI. V was pared by 5 bases and J by 5 bases, with 6 bases of the junction left unmatched. The CDR3 consists of 15 residues. The CDR3 coding sequence is TGTGCCAGCAGTCTACAGGGGGCTTTGACCGGGGAGCTGTTTTTT. This codes for CASSLQGALTGELFF.

The J gene is TRBJ1-6, the V gene TRBV6-1; possible D gene TRBD1, 6 bases. The CDR3 has 12 amino acids. Trimming pared 6 bases from V and 9 bases from J, leaving 9 bases between. Germline-derived CDR1 and CDR2 are MNHNS and SASEGT. The CDR3 sequence: CASRPGVSPLHF. The CDR3 nucleotides are TGTGCCAGCAGACCAGGGGTTTCACCCCTCCACTTT.

This clone is a singleton in its sample. The chain has TRBV19 and TRBJ1-2; D not resolved. V was trimmed by 7 bases and J by 4 bases, leaving 16 bases between them. CDR3 size: 14 residues. From germline, CDR1 is LNHDA and CDR2 SQIVND (reference sequence). This chain's CDR3 is CASMVREGVYGYTF. CDR3 bases: TGTGCCAGTATGGTTCGAGAGGGAGTCTATGGCTACACCTTC.

This chain's CDR3 is CASSVGPSGTSAPYEQYF. The CDR3 bases are TGTGCCAGCAGCGTAGGTCCGTCCGGGACTAGCGCTCCCTACGAGCAGTACTTC. The V and J genes are TRBV9 and TRBJ2-7; 10 bases map to TRBD2. This CDR3 region has 18 residues. Trimming removed 0 bases from V and 2 bases from J; junction bases left unmatched: 11. The germline V gene encodes CDR1 SGDLS and CDR2 YYNGEE.

This chain joins TRBV5-1 and TRBJ1-2; TRBD1 is a possible D gene (5 bases). The CDR3 extends over 13 amino acids. Trimming removed 0 bases from V and 13 bases from J, with 16 bases in between. Germline values: CDR1 SGHRS, CDR2 YFSETQ. The CDR3 nucleotides read TGCGCCAGCAGCTTGGCCATGACAGCAGCGTTCACCTTC. It yields the protein CASSLAMTAAFTF.

The chain joins TRBV4-1 to TRBJ2-7, with D perhaps TRBD1 (6 bases). Trimming removed 3 bases at V and 3 bases at J, with 15 bases between. This CDR3 has 15 residues. CDR1 is MGHRA, CDR2 YSYEKL, per germline. Written as DNA, the CDR3 is TGCGCCAGCAGCCAGGAGGACAGACCTAGCTACGAGCAGTACTTC. This encodes CASSQEDRPSYEQYF.

The genes are TRBV27 and TRBJ2-3; 7 bases match TRBD2. The CDR3 contains 17 residues. The junction had 13 bases not matched to a gene; V was cut back by 6 bases and J by 1 base. Germline-derived CDR1 and CDR2 are MNHEY and SMNVEV (reference sequence). The CDR3 sequence: CASRVTTSPLGTDTQYF. CDR3 sequence (DNA): TGTGCCAGCAGGGTCACGACTAGCCCTCTCGGCACAGATACGCAGTATTTT.

This rearrangement joins TRBV5-1 to TRBJ1-1; weak D call: TRBD1 (5 bases). Trimming shortened V by 4 bases and J by 10 bases, and 14 bases separated the two germline ends. The CDR3 consists of 12 residues. Per the germline V gene, CDR1 is SGHRS and CDR2 is YFSETQ. CDR3 in DNA: TGCGCCAGCAGCCCCGTTTTAGGGGCAGCTTTCTTT. This codes for CASSPVLGAAFF.

The sample holds one count of this clone. V usage is TRBV27 and J usage is TRBJ2-1, with 9 positions matching TRBD2. V shed 0 bases and J 7 bases; nucleotides not matched to a gene: 4. Germline V gene data show CDR1 as MNHEY and CDR2 as SMNVEV (reference sequence). The CDR3 is 15 residues long. The CDR3 sequence is CASSLSSGGLNEQFF. DNA for the CDR3: TGTGCCAGCAGTTTATCTAGCGGGGGTCTTAATGAGCAGTTCTTC.

This clone is a singleton in its sample. V and J are TRBV14 and TRBJ2-3; 7 bases are a match to TRBD2. This CDR3 contains 13 residues. Germline V CDR1 and CDR2: SGHDN, FVKESK. J gave up 7 bases and V 3 bases, and 4 bases lay outside the gene matches. The chain's CDR3 is CASSQGGSHTQYF. CDR3 nucleotide sequence: TGTGCCAGCAGCCAGGGGGGGAGCCATACGCAGTATTTT. Using reference TRBV14 and TRBJ2-3 for the parts outside the CDR3, the full variable domain is EAGVTQFPSHSVIEKGQTVTLRCDPISGHDNLYWYRRVMGKEIKFLLHFVKESKQDESGMPNNRFLAERTGGTYSTLKVQPAELEDSGVYFCASSQGGSHTQYFGPGTRLTVL.

This clone was counted a single time. The V call is TRBV5-4, the J call TRBJ1-3; a possible D gene is TRBD1 (5 bases). The germline V gene has CDR1 SGHNT and CDR2 YYREEE (reference sequence). This CDR3 region has 15 residues. Trimming took off 0 bases at V and 4 bases at J, with 11 bases between the two ends. CDR3 protein: CASSLAGLSGNTIYF. In nucleotides, the CDR3 is TGTGCCAGCAGCTTGGCAGGGTTGTCCGGAAACACCATATATTTT.

The rearrangement uses TRBV27 and TRBJ2-5, with TRBD1 identical over 8 bases. This CDR3 is 14 amino acids long. V gave up 6 bases and J gave up 2 bases; unmatched junction bases: 5. The V gene's germline CDR1 is MNHEY and CDR2 SMNVEV (reference sequence). As DNA, the CDR3 is TGTGCCAGCAGCCCCTGGGACAGGCAAGAGACCCAGTACTTC. It yields the protein CASSPWDRQETQYF.

The rearrangement links TRBV18 to TRBJ1-2, with TRBD1 matching over 9 bases. The CDR3 spans 14 residues. J was trimmed by 8 bases and V by 3 bases; bases with no gene match: 7. The germline V gene encodes CDR1 KGHSH and CDR2 LQKENI. The CDR3 coding sequence is TGTGCCAGCTCACCTTCGGGACAGGGCGGCGGCTACACCTTC. It yields the protein CASSPSGQGGGYTF.

The chain carries TRBV5-6 and TRBJ2-4; tentatively, D is TRBD1 (6 bases). Germline-derived CDR1 and CDR2 are SGHDT and YYEEEE. V lost 4 bases and J 0 bases, leaving 11 bases between the germline ends. CDR3 length: 15 residues. CDR3 protein: CASSQQGLAKNIQYF. CDR3 DNA sequence: TGTGCCAGCAGCCAACAGGGCCTAGCCAAAAACATTCAGTACTTC.

The rearrangement links TRBV6-5 to TRBJ1-1; D is ambiguous. The germline V gene encodes CDR1 MNHEY and CDR2 SVGAGI. Trimming took 7 bases from V and 9 from J, leaving 15 bases between them. CDR3 length equals 12 residues. In DNA, the CDR3 is TGTGCCAGCACCCCCGGAGGCAGAAAAGCTTTCTTT. The encoded protein is CASTPGGRKAFF.

The rearrangement joins TRBV11-3 to TRBJ1-1, with TRBD1 matching over 9 bases. Per the germline V gene, CDR1 is SGHNT and CDR2 is YENEEA. This CDR3 contains 17 residues. J gave up 7 bases and V 5 bases, and 17 bases lay outside the gene matches. The CDR3 spells CASSLPGPNGQGFEAFF. The CDR3 DNA is TGTGCCAGCAGCCTACCGGGGCCGAACGGACAGGGGTTTGAAGCTTTCTTT.

The CDR3 is CASSPGGGWDYGYTF. The DNA of the CDR3 is TGCGCCAGCAGCCCAGGTGGGGGGTGGGACTATGGCTACACCTTC. This chain joins TRBV4-1 and TRBJ1-2; tentatively, D is TRBD1 (5 bases). Looked up from germline, CDR1 is MGHRA and CDR2 is YSYEKL. CDR3 size: 15 residues. V lost 4 bases to trimming and J lost 3 bases, with 15 bases between them.

This rearrangement joins TRBV5-6 to TRBJ1-5, with D unclear. This CDR3 has 14 residues. With 0 bases removed from V and 6 bases from J, the gap between germline ends came to 10 bases. From germline, CDR1 is SGHDT and CDR2 YYEEEE. CDR3 sequence reads: CASSLGWAGQPQHF. CDR3 DNA: TGTGCCAGCAGCTTGGGATGGGCGGGTCAGCCCCAGCATTTT.

The chain combines TRBV6-5 with TRBJ2-7; D not certain. CDR3 size: 13 residues. Germline assignment: CDR1 MNHEY and CDR2 SVGAGI. Trimming left V 0 bases short and J 5 bases short, with 8 bases between. CDR3 protein: CASSYSPNHEQYF. DNA of the CDR3: TGTGCCAGCAGTTACTCCCCTAACCACGAGCAGTACTTC.

This chain connects TRBV6-1 to TRBJ1-1, with TRBD1 identical over 7 bases. Trimming removed 6 bases from V and 1 base from J; junction bases left unmatched: 2. There are 13 residues in the CDR3. Germline assignment: CDR1 MNHNS and CDR2 SASEGT. CDR3 sequence reads: CASRRTGNTEAFF. In DNA form, the CDR3 reads TGTGCCAGCAGGAGGACAGGGAACACTGAAGCTTTCTTT.